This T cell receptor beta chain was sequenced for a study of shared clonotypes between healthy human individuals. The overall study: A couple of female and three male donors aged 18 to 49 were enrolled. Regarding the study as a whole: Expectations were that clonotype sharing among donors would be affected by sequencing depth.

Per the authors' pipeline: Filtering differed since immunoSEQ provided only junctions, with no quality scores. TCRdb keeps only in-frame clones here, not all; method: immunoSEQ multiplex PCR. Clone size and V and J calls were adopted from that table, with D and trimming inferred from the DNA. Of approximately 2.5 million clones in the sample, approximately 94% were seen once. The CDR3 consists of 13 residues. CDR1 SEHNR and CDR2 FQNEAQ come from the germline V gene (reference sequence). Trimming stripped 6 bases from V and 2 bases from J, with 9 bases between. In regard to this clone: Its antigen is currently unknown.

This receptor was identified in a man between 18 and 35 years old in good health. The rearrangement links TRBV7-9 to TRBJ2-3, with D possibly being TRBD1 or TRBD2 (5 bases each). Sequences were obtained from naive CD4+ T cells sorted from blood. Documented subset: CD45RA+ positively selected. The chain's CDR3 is CASSPGATDTQYF. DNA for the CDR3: TGTGCCAGCAGTCCCGGGGCCACAGATACGCAGTATTTT.